The next 20 T cell receptor beta chains were all read from a single sample in a study of CD8+CD57+ T cells in acquired aplastic anemia. CDR3 and TCR beta VDJ profiling relied on a genomic DNA template. Each CDR3 protein is one row after TCRdb ran MiXCR on the reads. The sample has roughly 150,000 distinct CDR3 sequences, 35% to 55% seen once. The specimen was sorted CD4+, CD8+, or CD8+CD57+ T cells (not recorded which) from PBMCs. The receptor set was obtained from a human donor in good health.

This clonotype was counted at least ten times. The chain carries TRBV14 and TRBJ2-7; D may be TRBD2 (5 bases). Trimming stripped 4 bases from V and 6 bases from J, with 19 bases between. The CDR3 runs 15 residues. The germline V gene has CDR1 SGHDN and CDR2 FVKESK. CDR3 sequence: CASSPRGSVRVEQYF. The DNA for the CDR3 is TGTGCCAGCAGCCCCCGGGGATCCGTTCGAGTCGAGCAGTACTTC.

This clonotype occurred many times. In nucleotides, the CDR3 is TGTGCCAGCAGCTTAAGTCCAGCCGGCTCGGGAAACACCATATATTTT. Translation gives CASSLSPAGSGNTIYF. This chain uses TRBV7-3 with TRBJ1-3; D call uncertain. V was cut by 1 base and J by 4 bases, with 14 bases left in between. The CDR3 has 16 amino acids. Germline assignment: CDR1 SGHTA and CDR2 FQGTGA.

This clonotype was detected ten times or more. This sequence joins TRBV10-3 and TRBJ2-5, with a tentative D call TRBD1 (6 bases). The CDR3 has 16 residues. Germline V gene data show CDR1 as ENHRY and CDR2 as SYGVKD. V shed 0 bases and J shed 0 bases, with 11 bases lying between them. The CDR3 sequence: CAISESDRLYQETQYF. CDR3 DNA sequence: TGTGCCATCAGTGAGTCGGACAGACTGTACCAAGAGACCCAGTACTTC.

The rearrangement links TRBV2 to TRBJ1-5, with 7 nucleotides matching TRBD1. The CDR3 contains 13 residues. V was clipped by 6 bases and J by 11 bases; unmatched bases: 10. Germline V lookup: CDR1 SNHLY, CDR2 FYNNEI. The CDR3 DNA is TGTGCCAGCAGCGAGGGGGCGTACACGACCCAGCATTTT. Translation gives CASSEGAYTTQHF.

This clonotype was recorded a few times. The J gene is TRBJ1-5, the V gene TRBV6-1; D might be TRBD1 (6 bases). The ends were cut back, 6 bases at V and 5 bases at J, with 14 bases in the middle. Germline CDR1 MNHNS, CDR2 SASEGT. CDR3 size: 14 residues. This CDR3 is CASSHYEGDQPQHF. The CDR3 DNA follows: TGTGCCAGCAGCCATTACGAGGGGGATCAGCCCCAGCATTTT.

The chain has TRBV24-1 and TRBJ2-2; possible D gene TRBD2, 5 bases. Germline CDR1 is KGHDR and CDR2 is SFDVKD. The length of the CDR3 is 13 residues. V lost 4 bases, J lost 7 bases, and 9 bases lay in between. This CDR3 is CATSEGSGGELFF. The CDR3 DNA reads TGTGCCACCAGTGAAGGGAGCGGCGGGGAGCTGTTTTTT.

This clonotype was observed many times. The chain links TRBV2 to TRBJ2-7; D tentatively fits TRBD1 or TRBD2 (5 bases each). Trimming removed 8 bases from V and 6 bases from J, with 14 bases in between. The CDR3 runs to 12 residues. Germline CDR1 SNHLY, CDR2 FYNNEI. CDR3 residues: CASGGSSSEQYF. CDR3 coding DNA: TGTGCCAGCGGGGGAAGTTCGAGCGAGCAGTACTTC.

This clonotype was found a few times. This may arise from a read error, as a much more abundant clone is one base away. This chain joins TRBV19 and TRBJ1-1; D gene unclear. Looked up from germline, CDR1 is LNHDA and CDR2 is SQIVND (reference sequence). Trimming took off 7 bases at V and 0 bases at J, with 12 bases between the two ends. The CDR3 is made up of 14 amino acids. The CDR3 nucleotides read TGTGCCAGTATTAAGGCCGGGATGAACACTGAAGCTTTCTTT. Amino acids: CASIKAGMNTEAFF.

This clonotype was counted at least ten times. CDR3 loop: CATTSLGSNPYGYTF. The DNA for the CDR3 is TGTGCCACAACAAGCCTCGGGAGCAACCCCTATGGCTACACCTTC. The chain combines TRBV10-3 with TRBJ1-2; D ambiguous. The V and J ends lost 10 bases and 4 bases respectively, with 22 bases between them. The CDR3 extends over 15 amino acids. Germline CDR1 reads ENHRY; CDR2 reads SYGVKD.

The sample holds many counts of this clonotype. The CDR3 nucleotides read TGTGCCAGCAGCTTAGACCAAATTAATCAGCCCCAGCATTTT. Its translation is CASSLDQINQPQHF. The chain links TRBV7-8 to TRBJ1-5; D is unresolved. CDR3 length equals 14 residues. Trimming took 1 base from V and 4 from J, leaving 8 bases between them. Germline V lookup: CDR1 SGHVS, CDR2 FQNEAQ.

This clonotype was seen many times. This rearrangement joins TRBV6-1 to TRBJ2-2; D is tentatively TRBD1 or TRBD2 (5 bases each). The CDR3 is 14 residues long. The germline gives CDR1 MNHNS, CDR2 SASEGT. V dropped 6 bases and J dropped 3 bases, with 11 bases sitting between them. Here the CDR3 DNA reads TGTGCCAGCAGGACCGGGGCAGACACCGGGGAGCTGTTTTTT. Translating it yields CASRTGADTGELFF.

The chain has TRBV2 and TRBJ1-2, with D unresolved. Germline V gene lookup returns CDR1 SNHLY and CDR2 FYNNEI. V was pared by 7 bases and J by 11 bases, with 14 bases between. The CDR3 runs 11 residues. CDR3 amino acids: CASTEDGPYTF. The CDR3 DNA follows: TGTGCCAGCACCGAAGACGGACCATACACCTTC.

Only one count was recorded for this clonotype. A read error is possible here, since a much larger clone lies one base away. The rearrangement links TRBV19 to TRBJ1-5; D perhaps matches TRBD1 (5 bases). CDR1 is LNHDA, CDR2 SQIVND, per germline (reference sequence). Trimming removed 3 bases from V and 0 bases from J, with 15 bases in between. The length of the CDR3 is 17 residues. DNA for the CDR3: TGTGCCAGTAGTATTATCGGGGCAGGAAGTAGCAATCAGCCCCAGCATTTT. Translating it yields CASSIIGAGSSNQPQHF.

In the case of this clonotype: This could be a read error, since a much larger clone is one nucleotide away. V usage is TRBV7-2 and J usage is TRBJ1-1, with 8 nucleotides matching TRBD1. Germline CDR1 and CDR2: SGHTA and FQGNSA. V trimming: 4 bases; J trimming: 11 bases; junction bases outside the gene matches: 6. This CDR3 region has 12 residues. The CDR3 DNA is TGTGCCAGCAGCTCGGACAGGGCGGGGGCTTTCTTT. This translates into CASSSDRAGAFF.

This clonotype was picked up many times. The genes are TRBV9 and TRBJ2-7; weak D call: TRBD2 (6 bases). This CDR3 spans 13 amino acids. The germline gives CDR1 SGDLS, CDR2 YYNGEE. V was shortened by 3 bases and J by 6 bases, with 13 bases between the two germline ends. The CDR3 region has the DNA TGTGCCAGCAGCGCGGGTAGCGGAGGCGAGCAGTACTTC. Translating gives CASSAGSGGEQYF.

Comment on this clonotype: A much larger clone differs from this one at a single base, so this may be a read error. The chain couples TRBV12-3 or TRBV12-4 to TRBJ2-1, with 7 bases that match TRBD1. The CDR3 runs 13 residues. CDR3 bases: TGTGCCAGCAGTTTGGGCCAGGGGGATGAGCAGTCCTTC. Translating gives CASSLGQGDEQSF.

Ten or more counts support this clonotype. The rearrangement uses TRBV5-1 and TRBJ2-1; D is unclear. CDR1 and CDR2 (germline): SGHRS, YFSETQ. This CDR3 spans 12 amino acids. Trimming stripped 4 bases from V and 7 bases from J, with 9 bases between. CDR3 sequence (DNA): TGCGCCAGCAGCCTTCCATCGAATGAGCAGTTCTTC. It is translated as CASSLPSNEQFF.

Worth noting for this clonotype: Given a much more abundant clone one base away, this may be a read error. This rearrangement joins TRBV5-1 to TRBJ2-2; D is ambiguous. V lost 4 bases to trimming and J lost 5 bases, with 18 bases between them. CDR1 is SGHRS and CDR2 is YFSETQ in the germline V gene. The CDR3 totals 16 residues. Here the CDR3 DNA reads TGCGCCAGCAGCCGTTCCAGCGTACACGGTACCGGGGAGCTGTTTTTT. The encoded protein is CASSRSSVHGTGELFF.

This clonotype was seen many times. CDR3 loop: CSARAPQRNEKLFF. The CDR3 DNA sequence: TGCAGTGCTAGAGCCCCACAGCGTAATGAAAAACTGTTTTTT. The chain couples TRBV20-1 to TRBJ1-4; D is uncertain. CDR1 DFQATT and CDR2 SNEGSKA come from the germline V gene (reference sequence). The CDR3 runs to 14 residues. V was pared by 1 base and J by 4 bases, with 10 bases between.

For the CDR3, the DNA is TGTGCCACCAGCAGAGATATGGATAGCACAGATACGCAGTATTTT. It yields the protein CATSRDMDSTDTQYF. The chain employs TRBV15 and TRBJ2-3; unclear D gene. This CDR3 is 15 amino acids long. Germline CDR1 reads LNHNV; CDR2 reads YYDKDF (reference sequence). V dropped 0 bases and J dropped 0 bases, with 7 bases sitting between them.